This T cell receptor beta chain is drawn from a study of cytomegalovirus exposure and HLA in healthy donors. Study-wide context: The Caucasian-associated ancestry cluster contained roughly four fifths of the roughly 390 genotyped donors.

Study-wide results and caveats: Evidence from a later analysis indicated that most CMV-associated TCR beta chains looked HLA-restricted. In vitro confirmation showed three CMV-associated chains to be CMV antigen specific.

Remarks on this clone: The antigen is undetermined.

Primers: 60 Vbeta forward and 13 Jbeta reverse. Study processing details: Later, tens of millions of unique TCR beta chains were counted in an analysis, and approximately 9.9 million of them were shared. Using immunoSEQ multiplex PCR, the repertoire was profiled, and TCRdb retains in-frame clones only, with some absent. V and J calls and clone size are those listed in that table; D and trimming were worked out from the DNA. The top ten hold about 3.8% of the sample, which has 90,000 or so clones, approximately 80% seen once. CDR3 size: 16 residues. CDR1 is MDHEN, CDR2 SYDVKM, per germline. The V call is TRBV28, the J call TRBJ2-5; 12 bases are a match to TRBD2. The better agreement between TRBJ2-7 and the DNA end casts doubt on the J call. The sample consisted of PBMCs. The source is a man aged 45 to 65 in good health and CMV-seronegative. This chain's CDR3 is CASSSPSGRVSYEQYF. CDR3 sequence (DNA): TGTGCCAGCAGTTCGCCTAGCGGGAGGGTCTCCTACGAGCAGTACTTC.